This T cell receptor beta chain derives from a study of blood T cell repertoires in COVID-19. On the study more broadly: Donors in the United States, Italy and Spain gave samples during acute or convalescent COVID-19. From T cells, B-cell-depleted T cells, or PBMCs came the material, which was cDNA or gDNA.

In the original processing: Cell counts per sample came from amplifying reference gene primers. Measured with immunoSEQ multiplex PCR; TCRdb has only the in-frame clones, and not every one. V, J and clone size are taken as reported in that table, and D and trimming were inferred from the DNA itself. The profile shows approximately 230,000 clones, about 80% of them singletons. This clone was observed a single time. V gave up 0 bases and J gave up 4 bases; unmatched junction bases: 2. In germline, CDR1 is KGHSH, CDR2 LQKENI. The CDR3 length is 15 residues. Sequenced material: peripheral blood. The receptor was derived from a man older than 75 with acute or convalescent COVID-19. The genes are TRBV18 and TRBJ2-3; 9 bases are shared with TRBD1. As DNA, the CDR3 is TGTGCCAGCTCACCACCGGGACAGGGTGCAGATACGCAGTATTTT. This gives the protein CASSPPGQGADTQYF.